One and the same sample provided the 22 T cell receptor beta chains below, sequenced in a study of blood T cell repertoires in COVID-19. TCRdb keeps only in-frame clones here, not all; method: immunoSEQ multiplex PCR. The sample yields 200,000 to 300,000 clones, more than 70% seen once. The material sequenced was PBMCs or T cells enriched from blood (not recorded which). These receptors all come from a woman between 40 and 50 years old with acute COVID-19.

V usage is TRBV24-1 and J usage is TRBJ2-5, with 8 bases identical to TRBD1. CDR1 is KGHDR, CDR2 SFDVKD, per germline. After removal of 1 base from V and 5 bases from J, the junction contained 2 bases not matched to a gene. This CDR3 has 14 amino acids. The CDR3 loop is CATSDFAGGETQYF. The CDR3 DNA reads TGTGCCACCAGTGATTTTGCAGGGGGCGAGACCCAGTACTTC.

J is TRBJ2-2 and V is TRBV5-1, with 9 bases identical to TRBD2. The CDR3 covers 15 residues. J was trimmed by 7 bases and V by 1 base; bases with no gene match: 5. Germline V gene lookup returns CDR1 SGHRS and CDR2 YFSETQ. The CDR3 coding sequence is TGCGCCAGCAGCTTGTCGCGGGAGGGGCTCGGGGAGCTGTTTTTT. It is translated as CASSLSREGLGELFF.

This clone turned up a few times. The CDR3 reads CASSLGLAGLTGELFF. In nucleotides, the CDR3 is TGTGCCAGCAGCTTAGGGCTAGCGGGCCTCACCGGGGAGCTGTTTTTT. This rearrangement joins TRBV7-3 to TRBJ2-2; 8 positions match TRBD2. CDR1 SGHTA and CDR2 FQGTGA come from the germline V gene. With V trimmed by 2 bases and J by 4 bases, 6 bases remained unmatched. This CDR3 contains 16 residues.

This chain links TRBV5-1 with TRBJ1-1; no firm D call. The CDR3 consists of 14 residues. V lost 0 bases to trimming and J lost 0 bases, with 6 bases between them. Germline V CDR1 and CDR2: SGHRS, YFSETQ. The CDR3 DNA sequence: TGCGCCAGCAGCTTGGAGACAATGAACACTGAAGCTTTCTTT. Translating it yields CASSLETMNTEAFF.

The rearrangement joins TRBV28 to TRBJ2-1, with D perhaps matching TRBD2 (6 bases). The CDR3 consists of 14 residues. The V end lost 3 bases, the J end lost 5 bases, and 11 bases lay between the germline ends. The V gene's germline CDR1 is MDHEN and CDR2 SYDVKM. The DNA for the CDR3 is TGTGCCAGCAGTTTGGCCGGGACTGACAATGAGCAGTTCTTC. Encoded protein: CASSLAGTDNEQFF.

This clone was found once. V gene TRBV5-1 combines with J gene TRBJ2-4, with 9 bases lining up with TRBD2. The CDR3 covers 15 residues. Germline loops: CDR1 SGHRS, CDR2 YFSETQ. Unmatched junction bases numbered 9, after V lost 4 bases and J lost 7 bases. The CDR3 DNA is TGCGCCAGCAGCACCTTAGCGGGAGTAGGGAACATTCAGTACTTC. This codes for CASSTLAGVGNIQYF.

This clone was seen only once. This chain links TRBV30 with TRBJ1-5; 7 bases agree with TRBD1. The germline V gene encodes CDR1 GTSNPN and CDR2 SVGIG (reference sequence). The V gene end was trimmed by 4 bases and the J gene end by 4 bases; junction bases not matched to a gene: 7. The CDR3 is made up of 14 amino acids. The CDR3 is CAWTAGQRNQPQHF. The CDR3 DNA follows: TGTGCCTGGACTGCGGGACAGAGAAATCAGCCCCAGCATTTT.

The chain recombines TRBV28 with TRBJ2-3, with D unclear. Per germline, CDR1 MDHEN and CDR2 SYDVKM. The CDR3 spans 14 residues. V was clipped by 3 bases and J by 1 base, with 8 bases between them. The CDR3 DNA is TGTGCCAGCAGTTTTTCCAGCGGCACAGATACGCAGTATTTT. It codes for CASSFSSGTDTQYF.

The V call is TRBV28, the J call TRBJ1-2; D uncertain. This CDR3 spans 14 amino acids. CDR1 and CDR2 (germline): MDHEN, SYDVKM. Trimming left V 5 bases short and J 1 base short, with 11 bases between. DNA of the CDR3: TGTGCCAGCAGTGTTGTGTCTATTAACTATGGCTACACCTTC. Amino acid sequence: CASSVVSINYGYTF.

This clone was observed a few times. V and J are TRBV6-1 and TRBJ1-2; TRBD1 agrees at 7 bases. This CDR3 is built from 15 residues. The trim removed 0 bases at V and 4 bases at J, leaving 5 bases unmatched. From germline, CDR1 is MNHNS and CDR2 SASEGT. The CDR3 is CASSEASTGFYGYTF. The DNA for the CDR3 is TGTGCCAGCAGTGAAGCCTCGACAGGGTTCTATGGCTACACCTTC.

V usage is TRBV18 and J usage is TRBJ2-7, with a possible D match to TRBD1 (5 bases). The CDR3 totals 14 residues. CDR1 is KGHSH and CDR2 is LQKENI in the germline V gene. The V end was cut by 2 bases, the J end by 3 bases, with 11 bases between. The CDR3 DNA is TGTGCCAGCTCACCAGGACATCAAAACTACGAGCAGTACTTC. It yields the protein CASSPGHQNYEQYF.

This clone appeared a few times. At one of its ends the junction is not consistent with the germline gene, which may arise from a read error. V and J are TRBV19 and TRBJ2-1, with D unclear. Germline CDR1 is LNHDA and CDR2 is SQIVND (reference sequence). CDR3 length equals 13 residues. CDR3 sequence: CASSLEGVGEQFF. The CDR3 DNA reads TGTGCCAGTAGTTTAGAAGGAGTCGGTGAGCAGTTCTTC.

The chain links TRBV7-9 to TRBJ1-1; 9 nucleotides align to TRBD1. V was pared by 5 bases and J by 10 bases, with 17 bases of the junction left unmatched. Per germline, CDR1 SEHNR and CDR2 FQNEAQ (reference sequence). This CDR3 has 16 amino acids. CDR3 region: CASSPTGGAGVGRAFF. The CDR3 DNA reads as TGTGCCAGCAGCCCCACAGGGGGCGCCGGGGTCGGGCGAGCTTTCTTT.

This sequence joins TRBV4-1 and TRBJ1-4; 8 positions match TRBD1. J gave up 3 bases and V 3 bases, and 3 bases lay outside the gene matches. CDR1 MGHRA and CDR2 YSYEKL come from the germline V gene. The CDR3 sequence is 15 residues long. The CDR3 loop is CASSQTTGANEKLFF. Here the CDR3 DNA reads TGCGCCAGCAGCCAGACGACAGGGGCTAATGAAAAACTGTTTTTT.

This clone appeared a few times. The chain combines TRBV9 with TRBJ1-5, with 7 bases that match TRBD1. This CDR3 contains 14 residues. Per germline, CDR1 SGDLS and CDR2 YYNGEE. Trimming removed 3 bases from V and 4 bases from J; junction bases left unmatched: 4. CDR3 amino acids: CASSGGGQNQPQHF. CDR3 sequence (DNA): TGTGCCAGCAGCGGAGGGGGACAGAATCAGCCCCAGCATTTT.

The rearrangement uses TRBV12-3 or TRBV12-4 and TRBJ2-3, with D possibly being TRBD1 (6 bases). CDR3 length: 13 amino acids. Trimming cost V 7 bases and J 4 bases, with 12 bases left between them. The CDR3 spells CASKSGAADTQYF. The CDR3 DNA is TGTGCCAGCAAATCAGGGGCGGCAGATACGCAGTATTTT.

The chain recombines TRBV13 with TRBJ1-4; unclear D gene. The length of the CDR3 is 15 residues. Trimming removed 0 bases at V and 4 bases at J, with 9 bases between. The V gene's germline CDR1 is PRHDT and CDR2 FYEKMQ (reference sequence). The CDR3 protein is CASSLGGSYNEKLFF. CDR3 nucleotide sequence: TGTGCCAGCAGCTTAGGTGGGAGCTATAATGAAAAACTGTTTTTT.

The chain has TRBV6-4 and TRBJ1-1; a weak D match, TRBD1 (6 bases). There are 15 residues in the CDR3. The ends were cut back, 7 bases at V and 5 bases at J, with 20 bases in the middle. Germline loops: CDR1 MRHNA, CDR2 SNTAGT. CDR3 nucleotides: TGTGCCAGCACCCGAGTGGCGGGGGCAGGGACTGAAGCTTTCTTT. This gives the protein CASTRVAGAGTEAFF.

The chain uses TRBV19 and TRBJ2-7; 7 positions match TRBD2. Per the germline V gene, CDR1 is LNHDA and CDR2 is SQIVND (reference sequence). J lost 4 bases, V lost 1 base, and 13 bases had no gene match. The CDR3 contains 17 residues. In DNA, the CDR3 is TGTGCCAGTAGTATAGCGCTAGCGGATAGGATCGGGTACGAGCAGTACTTC. Translated, it gives CASSIALADRIGYEQYF.

V usage is TRBV18 and J usage is TRBJ1-1; 8 nucleotides match TRBD1. J gave up 7 bases and V 2 bases, and 9 bases lay outside the gene matches. The CDR3 is made up of 15 amino acids. CDR1 KGHSH and CDR2 LQKENI come from the germline V gene. CDR3 protein: CASSPERQGAGEAFF. The CDR3 nucleotides are TGTGCCAGCTCACCAGAGAGGCAGGGGGCAGGTGAAGCTTTCTTT.

V and J are TRBV19 and TRBJ2-3; maybe TRBD1 (5 bases). Trimming pared 2 bases from V and 3 bases from J, leaving 9 bases between. Germline-derived CDR1 and CDR2 are LNHDA and SQIVND (reference sequence). The CDR3 sequence is 14 residues long. DNA for the CDR3: TGTGCCAGTAGTATAAGCAGGGTAACAGATACGCAGTATTTT. This translates into CASSISRVTDTQYF. The full variable domain, its missing parts supplied by reference TRBV19 and TRBJ2-3, is DGGITQSPKYLFRKEGQNVTLSCEQNLNHDAMYWYRQDPGQGLRLIYYSQIVNDFQKGDIAEGYSVSREKKESFPLTVTSAQKNPTAFYLCASSISRVTDTQYFGPGTRLTVL.

V and J are TRBV27 and TRBJ1-6; TRBD1 might be the D (6 bases). This CDR3 comprises 14 residues. Germline CDR1 and CDR2: MNHEY and SMNVEV (reference sequence). The V end was cut by 6 bases, the J end by 7 bases, with 13 bases between. As DNA, the CDR3 is TGTGCCAGCAGAGGGGGAGCGCAAAATTCACCCCTCCACTTT. Its translation is CASRGGAQNSPLHF.